One sample yielded the 14 T cell receptor beta chains listed below, sequenced in a study of blood T cell repertoires in COVID-19. Profiled with immunoSEQ multiplex PCR; TCRdb holds only in-frame clones, not every one. Seen here are 75,000 to 80,000 clones, approximately 81% observed once, and the top ten hold approximately 9.9%. Specimen: peripheral blood. These receptors originate from a man aged 55 to 70 with COVID-19, enrolled during active disease.

This chain uses TRBV2 with TRBJ2-7; D call uncertain. Germline CDR1 SNHLY, CDR2 FYNNEI. The CDR3 sequence is 15 residues long. Trimming cost V 3 bases and J 0 bases, with 12 bases left between them. This chain's CDR3 is CASSDLTGNSYEQYF. The CDR3, as DNA: TGTGCCAGCAGTGACCTGACGGGTAACTCCTACGAGCAGTACTTC.

The V gene is TRBV25-1, the J gene TRBJ2-5, with D maybe TRBD2 (6 bases). Germline V lookup: CDR1 MGHDK, CDR2 SYGVNS. V was trimmed by 3 bases and J by 5 bases, leaving 16 bases between them. The CDR3 is 15 amino acids. The CDR3 DNA reads as TGTGCCAGCAGTGAGTGGGTTAGCGGAAGGGAGACCCAGTACTTC. Translating it yields CASSEWVSGRETQYF.

This clone came up once. The rearrangement uses TRBV29-1 and TRBJ2-5; a weak D match, TRBD2 (5 bases). The V end lost 4 bases, the J end lost 4 bases, and 10 bases lay between the germline ends. The CDR3 totals 12 residues. Germline values: CDR1 SQVTM, CDR2 ANQGSEA. The CDR3 is CSVARAGETQYF. CDR3 DNA: TGCAGCGTTGCGAGGGCCGGAGAGACCCAGTACTTC.

As for this clone: Other DNA sequences in this specimen translate into the identical CDR3. The V and J genes are TRBV30 and TRBJ2-5; 7 nucleotides agree with TRBD1. CDR1 GTSNPN and CDR2 SVGIG come from the germline V gene (reference sequence). With 2 bases clipped from V and 2 bases from J, the junction kept 2 bases outside the gene matches. There are 13 residues in the CDR3. The CDR3 spells CAWSRDRQETQYF. The CDR3 DNA follows: TGTGCCTGGAGTCGGGACAGACAAGAGACCCAGTACTTC.

This clone showed up just a few times. The chain joins TRBV4-1 to TRBJ1-2; 8 positions agree with TRBD1. Trimming removed 4 bases from V and 7 bases from J; junction bases left unmatched: 11. The CDR3 has 15 amino acids. The germline gives CDR1 MGHRA, CDR2 YSYEKL. CDR3: CASSPTFDRGSGYTF. The CDR3, as DNA: TGCGCCAGCAGCCCGACCTTCGACAGGGGCAGTGGCTACACCTTC.

This clone was recorded a few times. The chain combines TRBV18 with TRBJ2-2; perhaps TRBD1 as D (6 bases). With 8 bases removed from V and 5 bases from J, the gap between germline ends came to 15 bases. Germline V CDR1 and CDR2: KGHSH, LQKENI. This CDR3 spans 14 amino acids. The chain's CDR3 is CASLRTEDTGELFF. The CDR3 DNA sequence: TGTGCCAGCCTCCGGACAGAAGATACCGGGGAGCTGTTTTTT.

The rearrangement joins TRBV18 to TRBJ2-5; weak D call: TRBD2 (5 bases). Germline assignment: CDR1 KGHSH and CDR2 LQKENI. Trimming took 3 bases from V and 4 from J, leaving 15 bases between them. This CDR3 is built from 15 residues. CDR3 region: CASSPTRGSGETQYF. The CDR3 nucleotides are TGTGCCAGCTCACCTACCCGAGGGTCGGGAGAGACCCAGTACTTC.

This chain joins TRBV2 and TRBJ2-3; 10 bases map to TRBD2. Trimming at V came to 3 bases and at J to 3 bases, leaving 6 bases not matched to a gene. This CDR3 spans 16 amino acids. Germline CDR1 is SNHLY and CDR2 is FYNNEI. The chain's CDR3 is CASSDSSGRRTDTQYF. CDR3 bases: TGTGCCAGCAGTGATTCTAGCGGGAGAAGAACAGATACGCAGTATTTT.

This clone was seen just once. The chain couples TRBV7-9 to TRBJ1-5; 8 nucleotides match TRBD1. J was trimmed by 4 bases and V by 5 bases; bases with no gene match: 4. CDR1 is SEHNR, CDR2 FQNEAQ, per germline (reference sequence). This CDR3 comprises 14 residues. Here the CDR3 DNA reads TGTGCCAGCAGCCTAACAGGGGGGAATCAGCCCCAGCATTTT. Protein sequence: CASSLTGGNQPQHF.

The genes are TRBV6-1 and TRBJ1-5, with TRBD1 as a possible D gene (5 bases). This CDR3 is 15 amino acids long. The V end was cut by 3 bases, the J end by 8 bases, with 17 bases between. Germline V gene data show CDR1 as MNHNS and CDR2 as SASEGT. The CDR3 spells CASSDPPGLGEPQHF. As DNA, the CDR3 is TGTGCCAGCAGTGACCCCCCGGGACTTGGGGAGCCCCAGCATTTT.

This clone was recorded once. The CDR3 reads CASSLGQDEKLFF. In DNA, the CDR3 is TGTGCCAGCAGCTTGGGGCAGGATGAAAAACTGTTTTTT. The genes are TRBV5-4 and TRBJ1-4; no clear D. The CDR3 contains 13 residues. Germline V CDR1 and CDR2: SGHNT, YYREEE (reference sequence). Trimming took off 0 bases at V and 6 bases at J, with 6 bases between the two ends.

This chain uses TRBV29-1 with TRBJ1-4; D gene uncertain. The germline gives CDR1 SQVTM, CDR2 ANQGSEA. The CDR3 loop spans 12 amino acids. Trimming stripped 8 bases from V and 5 bases from J, with 12 bases between. CDR3 sequence reads: CSTRSGNEKLFF. The CDR3, as DNA: TGCAGCACTCGGTCGGGGAATGAAAAACTGTTTTTT.

The V call is TRBV11-3, the J call TRBJ2-1, with TRBD2 matching 7 bases. This CDR3 is built from 15 residues. Germline CDR1 reads SGHNT; CDR2 reads YENEEA. V lost 4 bases to trimming and J lost 0 bases; unmatched junction nucleotides: 3. CDR3 nucleotides: TGTGCCAGCAGCTCGCAGCGGGGCTCCTACAATGAGCAGTTCTTC. Translation: CASSSQRGSYNEQFF.

The chain recombines TRBV9 with TRBJ2-1; 10 nucleotides line up with TRBD2. The CDR3 contains 15 residues. The V segment lost 2 bases and the J segment 5 bases; nucleotides outside the gene matches: 4. The germline V gene encodes CDR1 SGDLS and CDR2 YYNGEE. The chain's CDR3 is CASSVTSGPHNEQFF. The DNA of the CDR3 is TGTGCCAGCAGCGTGACTAGCGGGCCTCACAATGAGCAGTTCTTC. Looking up the rest from reference TRBV9 and TRBJ2-1 gives the full variable domain: DSGVTQTPKHLITATGQRVTLRCSPRSGDLSVYWYQQSLDQGLQFLIQYYNGEERAKGNILERFSAQQFPDLHSELNLSSLELGDSALYFCASSVTSGPHNEQFFGPGTRLTVL.